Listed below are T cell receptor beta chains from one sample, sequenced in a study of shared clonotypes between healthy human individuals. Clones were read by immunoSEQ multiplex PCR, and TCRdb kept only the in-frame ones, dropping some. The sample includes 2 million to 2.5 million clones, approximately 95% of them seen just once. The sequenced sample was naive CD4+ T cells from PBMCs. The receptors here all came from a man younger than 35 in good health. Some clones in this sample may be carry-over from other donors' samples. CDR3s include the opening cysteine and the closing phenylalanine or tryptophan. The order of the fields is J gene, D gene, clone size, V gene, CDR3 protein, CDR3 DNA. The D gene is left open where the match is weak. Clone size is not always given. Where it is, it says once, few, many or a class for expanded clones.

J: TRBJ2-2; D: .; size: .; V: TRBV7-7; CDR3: CASSLAGTLKTGELFF; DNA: TGTGCCAGCAGCCTCGCCGGGACTCTCAAAACCGGGGAGCTGTTTTTT
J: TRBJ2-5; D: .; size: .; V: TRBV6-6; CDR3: CASCICGGSQETQYF; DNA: TGTGCCAGCTGCATCTGTGGGGGGTCCCAAGAGACCCAGTACTTC
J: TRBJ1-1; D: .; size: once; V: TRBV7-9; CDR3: CASINRGNTEAFF; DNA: TGTGCCAGCATCAACCGAGGGAACACTGAAGCTTTCTTT
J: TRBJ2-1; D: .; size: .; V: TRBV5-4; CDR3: CASSLVAQGRGEQFF; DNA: TGTGCCAGCAGCTTGGTAGCCCAGGGACGGGGTGAGCAGTTCTTC
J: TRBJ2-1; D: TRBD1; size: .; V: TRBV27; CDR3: CASTSGDRAYNEQFF; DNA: TGTGCCAGCACCTCCGGGGACAGGGCTTACAATGAGCAGTTCTTC
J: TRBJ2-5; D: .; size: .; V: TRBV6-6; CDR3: CASSSGTSVQETQYF; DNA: TGTGCCAGCAGTTCCGGGACAAGCGTCCAAGAGACCCAGTACTTC
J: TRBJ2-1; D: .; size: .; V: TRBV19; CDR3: CASSLDSYNEQFF; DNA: TGTGCCAGTAGTCTGGACAGCTACAATGAGCAGTTCTTC
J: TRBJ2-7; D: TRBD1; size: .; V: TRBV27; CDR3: CASSSLGYLPGQGNEQYF; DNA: TGTGCCAGCAGTTCTCTCGGCTACTTACCGGGACAGGGAAATGAGCAGTACTTC
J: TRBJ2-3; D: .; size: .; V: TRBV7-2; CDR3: CASGSYFSTDTQYF; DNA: TGTGCCAGCGGATCCTACTTTAGCACAGATACGCAGTATTTT
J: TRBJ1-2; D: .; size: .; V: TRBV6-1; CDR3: CASSEASLWAGYTF; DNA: TGTGCCAGCAGTGAAGCGTCGCTGTGGGCTGGCTACACCTTC
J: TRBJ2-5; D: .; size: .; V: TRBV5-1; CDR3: CASSWRESETQYF; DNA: TGCGCCAGCAGCTGGAGGGAATCGGAGACCCAGTACTTC
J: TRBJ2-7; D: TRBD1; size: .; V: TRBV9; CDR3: CASSALDRASEQYF; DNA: TGTGCCAGCAGCGCCCTGGACAGGGCAAGCGAGCAGTACTTC
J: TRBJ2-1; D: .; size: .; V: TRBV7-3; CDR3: CASSLNAGYDEQFF; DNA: TGTGCCAGCAGCTTAAACGCAGGGTACGATGAGCAGTTCTTC
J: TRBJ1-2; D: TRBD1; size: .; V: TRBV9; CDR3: CASSETGQGYGYTF; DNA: TGTGCCAGCAGCGAGACTGGACAGGGCTATGGCTACACCTTC
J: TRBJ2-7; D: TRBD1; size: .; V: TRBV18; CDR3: CASSPTGTASYEQYF; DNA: TGTGCCAGCTCACCCACCGGGACAGCCTCCTACGAGCAGTACTTC
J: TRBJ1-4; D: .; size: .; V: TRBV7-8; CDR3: CASSLGDVMNEKLFF; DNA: TGTGCCAGCAGCTTGGGAGATGTTATGAATGAAAAACTGTTTTTT
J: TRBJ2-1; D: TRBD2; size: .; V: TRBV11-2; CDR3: CASSWIIGLAGGEQFF; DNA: TGTGCCAGCAGTTGGATTATTGGACTAGCGGGAGGCGAGCAGTTCTTC
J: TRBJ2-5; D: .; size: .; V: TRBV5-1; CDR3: CASNPIFQGETQYF; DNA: TGCGCCAGCAATCCCATTTTCCAGGGGGAGACCCAGTACTTC
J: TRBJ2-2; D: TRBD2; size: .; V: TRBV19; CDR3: CASSIGSGSPGELFF; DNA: TGTGCCAGTAGTATCGGAAGCGGGAGTCCCGGGGAGCTGTTTTTT
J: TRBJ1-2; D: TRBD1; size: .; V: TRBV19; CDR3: CASNLAGGFYGYTF; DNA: TGTGCCAGTAACTTGGCAGGGGGCTTCTATGGCTACACCTTC